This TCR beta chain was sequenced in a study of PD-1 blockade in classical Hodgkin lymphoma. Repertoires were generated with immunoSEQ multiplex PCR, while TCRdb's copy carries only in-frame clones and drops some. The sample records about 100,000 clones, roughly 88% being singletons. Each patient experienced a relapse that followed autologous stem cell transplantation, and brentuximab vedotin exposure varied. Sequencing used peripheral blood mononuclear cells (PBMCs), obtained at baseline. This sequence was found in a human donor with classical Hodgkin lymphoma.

As DNA, the CDR3 is TGTGCCAGCAGTTTAGCGCCGGGGGCAGGGCCCACTGAAGCTTTCTTT. Protein sequence: CASSLAPGAGPTEAFF. The genes are TRBV28 and TRBJ1-1; the D gene is possibly TRBD1 (6 bases). Germline V lookup: CDR1 MDHEN, CDR2 SYDVKM. This CDR3 has 16 amino acids. V was trimmed by 2 bases and J by 4 bases, leaving 17 bases between them.